A single sample is the source of the 2 T cell receptor beta chains below, sequenced in a study of regulatory T cells in long-lasting Graves disease. iRepertoire HTBI primers and Arm-PCR of CDR3 regions built TCR beta libraries. TCRdb fed the multiplex PCR reads into MiXCR, producing one record per CDR3 protein. The data show under 300,000 distinct CDR3 sequences, 20% to 25% seen once. The time point here: newly diagnosed GD, antithyroid drugs for less than 3 months. Extracted RNA from PBMCs served as the source of the TCR library. This specimen was peripheral blood mononuclear cells (PBMCs), taken at new diagnosis, from a patient treated with antithyroid drugs. These TCRs come from a female donor with Graves disease.

The sample holds many counts of this clonotype. The gene calls are TRBV3-1 and TRBJ1-5; D is undetermined. The CDR3 extends over 15 amino acids. The V gene's germline CDR1 is LGHDT and CDR2 YNNKEL (reference sequence). The V gene lost 0 bases and the J gene lost 1 base, with 7 bases spanning the gap. The CDR3 region has the DNA TGTGCCAGCAGCCAAGATAGGACCAGCAATCAGCCCCAGCATTTT. This codes for CASSQDRTSNQPQHF.

The table lists this clonotype with many counts. This chain joins TRBV12-3 or TRBV12-4 and TRBJ1-5; maybe TRBD1 (5 bases). The CDR3 runs 13 residues. V was cut by 7 bases and J by 4 bases, with 11 bases left in between. CDR3 coding DNA: TGTGCCAGCACCACGAGGGGAAATCAGCCCCAGCATTTT. This translates into CASTTRGNQPQHF.